The 28 T cell receptor beta chains listed next were all sequenced from one sample in a study of monozygotic twins with inflammatory bowel disease. Each CDR3 protein gets one entry in TCRdb, which reprocessed the 5' RACE reads and gives no DNA. Its table lists about 160,000 distinct CDR3 sequences. Sequencing was performed on blood. These receptors all stem from a human donor with ulcerative colitis or Crohn's disease, or a healthy co-twin of an affected twin (not recorded which).

The J gene is TRBJ1-2, the V gene TRBV6-2 or TRBV6-3; the D gene TCRdb calls, TRBD1, cannot be checked with no DNA. Germline V gives CDR1 MNHEY, CDR2 SVGEGT. The CDR3 is 17 residues long. The CDR3 protein is CASSFADRGSDVYGYTF.

V and J are TRBV4-3 and TRBJ2-5. The CDR3 runs 12 residues. Germline assignment: CDR1 LGHNA and CDR2 YSLEER. This CDR3 is CASSQGKGTQYF.

The genes are TRBV5-1 and TRBJ2-3; the TRBD2 assignment by TCRdb is unverifiable without DNA. Germline V lookup: CDR1 SGHRS, CDR2 YFSETQ. This CDR3 comprises 16 residues. The CDR3 is CASSLAGGSGTDTQYF.

The chain joins TRBV10-3 to TRBJ2-7; no DNA is available, so the TRBD2 call from TCRdb remains unchecked. Germline CDR1 and CDR2: ENHRY and SYGVKD. This CDR3 has 14 residues. The CDR3 loop is CAARPGTGVYEQYF.

The rearrangement uses TRBV20-1 and TRBJ2-5. This CDR3 region has 12 residues. Germline loops: CDR1 DFQATT, CDR2 SNEGSKA (reference sequence). CDR3 in amino acids: CSASSRQETQYF.

This chain connects TRBV27 to TRBJ1-6; TCRdb picks TRBD1, but there is no DNA to check that call. The CDR3 runs to 13 residues. Germline loops: CDR1 MNHEY, CDR2 SMNVEV (reference sequence). The chain's CDR3 is CASTQGQGSILHF.

This sequence joins TRBV5-6 and TRBJ2-1; TCRdb's D call, TRBD2, is unchecked because there is no DNA. This CDR3 contains 13 residues. Germline V CDR1 and CDR2: SGHDT, YYEEEE. This chain's CDR3 is CASSVVSGGEQFF.

The genes are TRBV12-3 or TRBV12-4 and TRBJ2-1; TCRdb lists TRBD1, though no DNA is available to test this call. The CDR3 totals 17 residues. The chain's CDR3 is CASTPGQGTPGYNEQFF.

V and J are TRBV7-9 and TRBJ2-5; TCRdb returns TRBD1, unconfirmable since there is no DNA. The CDR3 covers 13 residues. CDR1 is SEHNR and CDR2 is FQNEAQ in the germline V gene (reference sequence). The CDR3 spells CASSHRGTETQYF.

The chain combines TRBV3-1 with TRBJ2-7. Looked up from germline, CDR1 is LGHDT and CDR2 is YNNKEL (reference sequence). CDR3 length: 15 amino acids. The CDR3 loop is CASSQDSASTYEQYF.

The chain recombines TRBV20-1 with TRBJ1-5; no DNA is available, so the TRBD1 call from TCRdb remains unchecked. This CDR3 is 14 amino acids long. The germline V gene has CDR1 DFQATT and CDR2 SNEGSKA (reference sequence). The CDR3 sequence is CSAITGGSNQPQHF.

The chain uses TRBV20-1 and TRBJ2-2; the TCRdb D gene call, TRBD2, has no DNA to confirm it. Per the germline V gene, CDR1 is DFQATT and CDR2 is SNEGSKA (reference sequence). This CDR3 region has 15 residues. This chain's CDR3 is CSAKSAGGFTGELFF.

CDR3 region: CASSLAVFAGITF. The V call is TRBV5-4, the J call TRBJ1-2. The germline V gene has CDR1 SGHNT and CDR2 YYREEE (reference sequence). There are 13 residues in the CDR3.

This chain uses TRBV2 with TRBJ2-1; TCRdb selects TRBD1, and the lack of DNA leaves this call unchecked. This CDR3 is 16 amino acids long. Germline CDR1 SNHLY, CDR2 FYNNEI. The CDR3: CASTARTPSLGNEQFF. The entire variable domain, with the rest obtained from reference TRBV2 and TRBJ2-1, is as follows: EPEVTQTPSHQVTQMGQEVILRCVPISNHLYFYWYRQILGQKVEFLVSFYNNEISEKSEIFDDQFSVERPDGSNFTLKIRSTKLEDSAMYFCASTARTPSLGNEQFFGPGTRLTVL.

The chain has TRBV5-4 and TRBJ2-2; with no DNA, the TCRdb D assignment of TRBD1 cannot be verified. CDR3 length equals 15 residues. Germline CDR1 and CDR2: SGHNT and YYREEE (reference sequence). The CDR3 reads CASSRGELLTGELFF.

The V call is TRBV5-1, the J call TRBJ2-1; lacking DNA, the TRBD2 call made by TCRdb goes unchecked. This CDR3 comprises 12 residues. Germline CDR1 reads SGHRS; CDR2 reads YFSETQ. The chain's CDR3 is CATGGQEGEQFF.

V usage is TRBV11-2 and J usage is TRBJ2-7; checking the TCRdb D call of TRBD2 is not possible without DNA. There are 15 residues in the CDR3. In germline, CDR1 is SGHAT, CDR2 FQNNGV. This CDR3 is CASSSLAGDHYEQYF.

The V gene is TRBV9, the J gene TRBJ2-1; TCRdb lists TRBD2, though no DNA is available to test this call. CDR1 is SGDLS, CDR2 YYNGEE, per germline. The CDR3 length is 18 residues. CDR3 in amino acids: CASSVEAPSGPGNNEQFF.

The gene calls are TRBV20-1 and TRBJ2-7. Germline CDR1 reads DFQATT; CDR2 reads SNEGSKA (reference sequence). This CDR3 region has 13 residues. The CDR3 is CSALRGGPYEQYF.

The CDR3 loop reads CSARGQGVETQYF. V usage is TRBV20-1 and J usage is TRBJ2-5; there is no DNA to check the TCRdb D call of TRBD1. The CDR3 totals 13 residues. Germline V gene lookup returns CDR1 DFQATT and CDR2 SNEGSKA (reference sequence).

The J gene is TRBJ2-1, the V gene TRBV7-9; TCRdb picks TRBD2, but there is no DNA to check that call. There are 13 residues in the CDR3. Germline V gene sequence: CDR1 SEHNR, CDR2 FQNEAQ (reference sequence). CDR3 amino acids: CASSQQGGNEQFF.

The V gene is TRBV11-3, the J gene TRBJ2-7; TCRdb lists TRBD2, though no DNA is available to test this call. The CDR3 has 16 residues. CDR1 is SGHNT and CDR2 is YENEEA in the germline V gene. The CDR3 reads CASSLGFGTTSYEQYF.

The CDR3 sequence is CASKHGAGANVLTF. V usage is TRBV19 and J usage is TRBJ2-6. Per the germline V gene, CDR1 is LNHDA and CDR2 is SQIVND (reference sequence). The CDR3 has 14 amino acids.

This chain links TRBV12-3 or TRBV12-4 with TRBJ1-1; TCRdb's D call, TRBD1, is unchecked because there is no DNA. This CDR3 comprises 14 residues. CDR3 protein: CASSLDRGRTEAFF.

This CDR3 reads CASSQQESDSGANVLTF. J is TRBJ2-6 and V is TRBV4-3. The germline gives CDR1 LGHNA, CDR2 YSLEER. The CDR3 is made up of 17 amino acids.

The gene calls are TRBV15 and TRBJ2-1. Germline assignment: CDR1 LNHNV and CDR2 YYDKDF (reference sequence). The CDR3 is made up of 15 amino acids. CDR3 region: CATSRDLPRTDEQFF. Together with reference TRBV15 and TRBJ2-1, the CDR3 gives the full variable domain: DAMVIQNPRYQVTQFGKPVTLSCSQTLNHNVMYWYQQKSSQAPKLLFHYYDKDFNNEADTPDNFQSRRPNTSFCFLDIRSPGLGDTAMYLCATSRDLPRTDEQFFGPGTRLTVL.

The gene calls are TRBV7-9 and TRBJ2-5; with no DNA, the TCRdb D assignment of TRBD1 cannot be verified. From germline, CDR1 is SEHNR and CDR2 FQNEAQ (reference sequence). The CDR3 runs 16 residues. This chain's CDR3 is CASSDPGQGVQETQYF.

V is TRBV2 and J is TRBJ1-2. This CDR3 region has 14 residues. The germline gives CDR1 SNHLY, CDR2 FYNNEI. CDR3 protein: CASRTSLGSYGYTF.